The following is a TCR beta chain sequence with its context. What this receptor recognizes is not known. Qualities for individual bases were not recorded, and no much larger clone is one base off. This entry belongs to a study of T-cell reconstitution after alpha-beta-depleted transplantation in children (TCRdb year 2016). As for the study more broadly: Using TCR repertoire profiling, the study followed T-cell immune reconstitution in a quantitative way in children after TCRalphabeta/CD19-depleted allogeneic hematopoietic cell transplantation. The investigation overall reported the following: In some patients, high TCRbeta diversity at day 60 was attributed to recipient T cells and intrathymic progenitors that had survived conditioning. About two months after transplant, the apparently early recovery of alphabetaT-cell counts reportedly depended on just several hundred clones that had expanded rapidly and came from non-depleted graft cells. The frequencies of hyperexpanded clones fell over the following months, and after one year, T-cell counts and TCRbeta diversity were mostly attributed to newly produced T cells.

The library came from PCR. The listed sequencing device is Illumina HiSeq 2500. TCR library preparation used molecular barcoding, with unique molecular identifiers applied to normalize quantification of the TCRbeta repertoire. TCRdb applied fastp at Q25 and MiXCR to the public reads, then kept only in-frame beta chains. One record per CDR3 amino acid sequence lists the most common genes and DNA. The sample contains approximately 800,000 distinct CDR3 sequences, 15% to 20% of them found a single time. Together, the top ten hold around 5.3% of the sample. This specimen's treatment or condition label, per the study, means: allogeneic hematopoietic cell transplantation with graft depleted of TCRalphabeta T cells and CD19 B cells. Transplant recipients were children who received TCRalphabeta/CD19-depleted allogeneic hematopoietic cell grafts. CDR1 is given as MNHEY and CDR2 as SVGEGT, both from the germline V gene. V is trimmed back by 6 bases and J by 0 bases, and the junction contains 6 bases that no gene match accounts for. Reading from cysteine to phenylalanine, the CDR3 counts 15 amino acids. The read is trimmed to its CDR3 DNA, 45 bases read in frame from base 1.

This chain joins TRBV6-2 or TRBV6-3 to TRBJ2-3, with 7 bases matching TRBD1. The sequence was collected from a male patient aged 5 to 17 who had a stem cell transplant for acute lymphoblastic leukemia, so the T cells may come from the graft donor. This material consisted of PBMCs, mostly from graft donor cells, taken 360 days after TCRalphabeta/CD19-depleted stem cell transplant. The sequenced DNA is TGTGCCAGCAGGAACAGGGGACGAAGCACAGATACGCAGTATTTT. This codes for CASRNRGRSTDTQYF.